This T cell receptor beta chain was recorded in a study of shared clonotypes between healthy human individuals (dated by TCRdb to about 2020). Context from the whole study: The cohort included a few men and a couple of women between 18 and 49 years of age. For each donor, CD4 naive and CD4 memory were each given three plates, CD8 naive was given two plates, and CD8 memory was given one plate. To estimate repertoire size and how much clonotype sharing occurs between individuals, the study deeply sequenced the blood TCR repertoires of roughly 5 healthy adults. Different laboratories and diverse techniques were used to prepare libraries and sequence TCR repertoires, to increase sequencing depth and limit assay-specific biases. Between about 0.85 and 10 billion PBMCs per donor were obtained by leukapheresis. The study at large found these results: Clonotypes shared by all four sorted-subset donors showed higher generation probabilities than non-shared clonotypes. Pairwise subsampling indicated that sequencing depth was expected to affect the degree of clonotype sharing among donors. Estimated clonotype richness was generally larger for naive than for memory subsets. Sharing across a few donors was observed for around 5% of naive CD4, over 3% of naive CD8, 2% to 2.5% of memory CD4, and 0.4% of memory CD8 clonotypes. Incomplete sequencing was indicated by rarefaction of sorted-subset datasets, despite the large sequencing depth. The small number of donors limited the genetic and exposure-history diversity represented. Sampling was restricted to blood, and TCR repertoires in tissues likely differ from the TCR repertoires found in blood.

Using the deep immunoSEQ assay, multiplex PCR amplified TCR CDR3 regions from genomic DNA. For each cell subset, the extracted genomic DNA was distributed evenly across all wells of several immunoSEQ 96-well plates, and each plate served as one replicate. For sorted subsets, approximately 200 ng of genomic DNA, equivalent to some 30,000 T cell genomes, went into each replicate PCR. The purified libraries were quantified using a Qubit 3.0 fluorometer, sized with a Bioanalyzer 2100, and then quantified again using the KAPA Library Quantification kit. Every immunoSEQ 96-well plate was sequenced on a separate single-read 150-cycle Illumina NextSeq 550 flow cell. As for how the authors treated the data: Because the immunoSEQ output held only junctional sequences and lacked quality scores, the filtering could not match the filtering applied to full-length reads. To assign V/J genes and CDR3, sequences were annotated against IMGT germline references using PyIR, a Python wrapper for IgBLAST v1.9. Reads were filtered out if the reads had weak V/J assignments (E-value above 1e-6), no CDR3, stop codons, out-of-frame junctions, or ambiguous translated residues. V3J clonotypes were defined as sequences sharing an identical inferred V gene, J gene, and CDR3 amino acid sequence. To compute the percentage overlap between repertoires, the number of shared unique clonotypes was divided by the size of the smaller repertoire. Richness of each repertoire was evaluated using RTK rarefaction, the Chao1 estimator, and Recon v2.1 estimates of unobserved clonotypes. For all TCRbeta clonotypes obtained by the gDNA method from a handful of donors, generation probabilities were computed with OLGA. TCRdb took this table from immuneACCESS and kept in-frame rearrangements with V and J called. Such tables lack part of the clones; where checked against another copy, unresolved V genes explain under half of the gap, and the rest is unexplained. Clone size and V and J calls were adopted from that table, with D and trimming inferred from the DNA. This sample gives under 650,000 clones in total; 90% to 97% of them show up just once. 0.06% of the sample is in the top ten clones.

Remarks on this clone: It lacks a known antigen. Base-call qualities are not available, and no considerably larger clone is one nucleotide away.

Healthy HIV-negative adults with no recently reported acute infections or vaccinations were included as donors. Only Caucasian adults living in Nashville, Tennessee, USA were represented among the donors. CD4+ T cells were enriched by magnetic negative selection; naive cells were then positively selected on CD45RA, and the negative fraction formed the memory subset. Blood was obtained by leukapheresis, after which PBMCs were separated by Ficoll-Histopaque density gradient centrifugation and cryopreserved in liquid nitrogen vapor phase. Analytical flow cytometry was used to check the purity and quantity of every magnetically sorted T cell population. Genomic DNA was isolated from each sorted fraction and quantified by UV absorbance on a Nanodrop 2000c. The cysteine opens and the phenylalanine closes a CDR3 of 14 amino acids. CDR3 DNA only is kept here, 42 bases in frame from base 1. CDR1 is given as KGHSH and CDR2 as LQKENI, both from the germline V gene. V and J lose 2 bases and 2 bases, and a span of 7 bases separates them.

This sequence uses TRBV18 and TRBJ1-5, with no D gene named confidently. Material for sequencing was naive CD4+ T cells sorted from blood. In the paper's terms, the cell subset or site label means: CD45RA+ positively selected. This clonotype was obtained from a woman aged 25-40 years in good health. The CDR3 protein sequence reads: CASSPGVGNQPQHF. The sequenced DNA: TGTGCCAGCTCACCAGGGGTTGGCAATCAGCCCCAGCATTTT.